These 30 T cell receptor beta chains were all obtained from the same sample, sequenced in a study of shared clonotypes between healthy human individuals (TCRdb year 2020). The library was prepared using the immunoSEQ multiplex PCR assay. As stored in TCRdb, this immuneACCESS dataset retains in-frame rearrangements with V and J assigned. A fraction of the clones does not appear; measured against another copy, unresolved V genes explain less than half of the discrepancy, and the remainder lacks a known reason. The sample table contains more than 1.2 million clones; only one count was recorded for 98% of them. The ten largest clonotypes hold 0.36% of the sample. The sequencing input was naive CD4+ T cells sorted from blood. The cell subset or site label here, explained by the study, means: CD45RA+ positively selected. Receptors originate from a man aged 25-45 years in good health.

The chain carries TRBV28 and TRBJ2-2, with unresolved D. V was pared by 3 bases and J by 0 bases, with 23 bases between. CDR1 and CDR2 (germline): MDHEN, SYDVKM. The CDR3 is 20 amino acids. The CDR3 is CASSFYWADFMEANTGELFF. The CDR3 DNA follows: TGTGCCAGCAGTTTTTATTGGGCAGACTTCATGGAAGCGAACACCGGGGAGCTGTTTTTT.

The chain combines TRBV25-1 with TRBJ2-7; 7 nucleotides match TRBD2. Germline V gene data show CDR1 as MGHDK and CDR2 as SYGVNS. This CDR3 region has 14 residues. The trim removed 7 bases at V and 2 bases at J, leaving 8 bases unmatched. CDR3 amino acids: CASTYSGSPYEQYF. The CDR3 DNA reads TGTGCCAGCACCTATAGCGGGTCCCCCTACGAGCAGTACTTC.

V is TRBV7-6 and J is TRBJ2-7, with 8 positions matching TRBD2. The CDR3 totals 15 residues. Unmatched junction bases numbered 8, after V lost 5 bases and J lost 2 bases. Germline V lookup: CDR1 SGHVS, CDR2 FNYEAQ. This CDR3 is CASSLSGAFAYEQYF. CDR3 in DNA: TGTGCCAGCAGCCTTAGCGGGGCTTTCGCCTACGAGCAGTACTTC.

V gene TRBV29-1 combines with J gene TRBJ2-7; no definite D call. The CDR3 loop spans 11 amino acids. Trimming pared 6 bases from V and 2 bases from J, leaving 8 bases between. Germline CDR1 is SQVTM and CDR2 is ANQGSEA. CDR3 region: CSVGAAYEQYF. CDR3 nucleotide sequence: TGCAGCGTAGGCGCAGCCTACGAGCAGTACTTC.

This clone was seen once. This chain connects TRBV18 to TRBJ2-5; 7 nucleotides match TRBD1. The CDR3 consists of 14 residues. The J segment lost 4 bases and the V segment lost 6 bases, leaving 8 bases of the junction unmatched. Per the germline V gene, CDR1 is KGHSH and CDR2 is LQKENI. This CDR3 reads CASSRRDSVETQYF. DNA of the CDR3: TGTGCCAGCTCTCGCCGGGACAGCGTAGAGACCCAGTACTTC.

A remark on this clone: The sample contains more than one DNA sequence encoding this CDR3. This chain joins TRBV18 and TRBJ2-1; D might be TRBD2 (5 bases). V lost 2 bases and J 9 bases, leaving 8 bases between the germline ends. The V gene's germline CDR1 is KGHSH and CDR2 LQKENI. This CDR3 is built from 12 residues. The CDR3 loop is CASSPAGGEQFF. The CDR3 DNA reads TGTGCCAGCTCACCAGCAGGAGGTGAGCAGTTCTTC.

The chain recombines TRBV15 with TRBJ1-2, with D perhaps TRBD1 (6 bases). Germline assignment: CDR1 LNHNV and CDR2 YYDKDF (reference sequence). There are 19 residues in the CDR3. V was trimmed by 0 bases and J by 5 bases, leaving 25 bases between them. The CDR3 here is CATSRELLTGARSGYGYTF. Written as DNA, the CDR3 is TGTGCCACCAGCAGAGAGCTATTGACAGGCGCAAGGTCTGGGTATGGCTACACCTTC.

About this clone: Other DNA variants within this sample encode the same CDR3. The V and J genes are TRBV28 and TRBJ2-7; no clear D. This CDR3 is 12 amino acids long. CDR1 MDHEN and CDR2 SYDVKM come from the germline V gene. The ends were cut back, 5 bases at V and 4 bases at J, with 9 bases in the middle. In nucleotides, the CDR3 is TGTGCCAGCAGTCCCATTGGGTACGAGCAGTACTTC. Translated: CASSPIGYEQYF.

A single count supports this clone. Written as DNA, the CDR3 is TGTGCCAGCATCCCCAGCAGCGGTTGGGCAGATACGCAGTATTTT. The encoded protein is CASIPSSGWADTQYF. The rearrangement joins TRBV7-9 to TRBJ2-3; weak D call: TRBD2 (5 bases). The CDR3 spans 15 residues. The V gene lost 7 bases and the J gene lost 4 bases, with 18 bases spanning the gap. Germline V gene lookup returns CDR1 SEHNR and CDR2 FQNEAQ (reference sequence).

The rearrangement links TRBV7-8 to TRBJ2-6, with TRBD1 matching over 10 bases. Germline lookup yields CDR1 SGHVS and CDR2 FQNEAQ. J lost 2 bases, V lost 5 bases, and 9 bases had no gene match. CDR3 length equals 18 residues. The CDR3 nucleotides read TGTGCCAGCAGCACTCGGATTGACAGGGGGCCTGGGGCCAACGTCCTGACTTTC. Translating gives CASSTRIDRGPGANVLTF.

The chain recombines TRBV5-1 with TRBJ2-7; TRBD1 aligns across 8 bases. The germline CDR1 and CDR2 sequences are SGHRS and YFSETQ. The ends lost 5 bases at V and 0 bases at J; junction bases unmatched: 4. CDR3 size: 14 residues. CDR3 in DNA: TGCGCCAGCAGTAGGGGGACAGGCTCCTACGAGCAGTACTTC. Its translation is CASSRGTGSYEQYF.

This chain connects TRBV18 to TRBJ2-7; no clear D gene. The CDR3 spans 14 residues. The germline V gene encodes CDR1 KGHSH and CDR2 LQKENI. V gave up 3 bases and J gave up 2 bases, with 11 bases separating them. The CDR3 sequence: CASSPSAATYEQYF. The CDR3 nucleotides are TGTGCCAGCTCACCCTCCGCAGCGACCTACGAGCAGTACTTC.

The DNA of the CDR3 is TGTGCCAGCAGTTCCAGCCCTCGAGGAGTTAACTATGGCTACACCTTC. Residues: CASSSSPRGVNYGYTF. The chain links TRBV27 to TRBJ1-2; D remains ambiguous. CDR1 and CDR2 from the germline V gene are MNHEY and SMNVEV (reference sequence). V lost 4 bases and J lost 1, with 16 bases in between. This CDR3 has 16 residues.

V usage is TRBV7-5 and J usage is TRBJ1-5. TRBV7-5 represents a pseudogene. This CDR3 has 16 amino acids. Here the CDR3 DNA reads TGTGCCAGAAGCCTCCGGGCCTTTGGGAGCAATCAGCCCCAGCATTTT. Protein: CARSLRAFGSNQPQHF.

The chain carries TRBV9 and TRBJ1-5; D not certain. Per germline, CDR1 SGDLS and CDR2 YYNGEE. The CDR3 has 14 amino acids. Trimming took off 4 bases at V and 4 bases at J, with 12 bases between the two ends. CDR3 DNA: TGTGCCAGCAGCAGTCTGGGAGCGAATCAGCCCCAGCATTTT. Protein product: CASSSLGANQPQHF.

The chain joins TRBV5-1 to TRBJ2-1, with D maybe TRBD2 (7 bases). CDR3 length: 16 residues. V lost 0 bases to trimming and J lost 3 bases, with 13 bases between them. Germline V gene sequence: CDR1 SGHRS, CDR2 YFSETQ. In DNA, the CDR3 is TGCGCCAGCAGCTTGGGAGCGGGACAAAGCTACAATGAGCAGTTCTTC. It translates to CASSLGAGQSYNEQFF. The full variable domain, rest sourced from reference TRBV5-1 and TRBJ2-1, is KAGVTQTPRYLIKTRGQQVTLSCSPISGHRSVSWYQQTPGQGLQFLFEYFSETQRNKGNFPGRFSGRQFSNSRSEMNVSTLELGDSALYLCASSLGAGQSYNEQFFGPGTRLTVL.

The chain joins TRBV6-6 to TRBJ1-4; TRBD1 aligns across 9 bases. Per germline, CDR1 MNHNY and CDR2 SVGAGI (reference sequence). V shed 4 bases and J 6 bases; nucleotides not matched to a gene: 6. This CDR3 region has 15 residues. Here the CDR3 DNA reads TGTGCCAGCAGTTCCTACAGGGGGCGCGATGAAAAACTGTTTTTT. This sequence encodes CASSSYRGRDEKLFF.

The chain carries TRBV14 and TRBJ2-6; possible D gene TRBD2, 5 bases. This CDR3 is built from 17 residues. The germline V and J ends were trimmed by 6 bases and 3 bases, with 18 bases remaining between them. CDR1 is SGHDN, CDR2 FVKESK, per germline. The CDR3 loop reads CASSIVAGNRGANVLTF. For the CDR3, the DNA is TGTGCCAGCAGTATAGTGGCGGGCAACCGTGGGGCCAACGTCCTGACTTTC.

The chain employs TRBV5-1 and TRBJ2-7, with D maybe TRBD2 (7 bases). V dropped 5 bases and J dropped 7 bases, with 22 bases sitting between them. There are 15 residues in the CDR3. Per germline, CDR1 SGHRS and CDR2 YFSETQ. CDR3 nucleotide sequence: TGCGCCAGCAGTCCCGGGAGGCCCAGGGGATCGGAGCAGTACTTC. Residues: CASSPGRPRGSEQYF.

This chain links TRBV5-6 with TRBJ2-3, with TRBD2 matching over 13 bases. CDR1 SGHDT and CDR2 YYEEEE come from the germline V gene. The CDR3 consists of 17 residues. The V gene end was trimmed by 6 bases and the J gene end by 0 bases; junction bases not matched to a gene: 7. The CDR3 DNA is TGTGCCAGCACTGGGACTAGCGGGGACTTAAGCACAGATACGCAGTATTTT. Translating it yields CASTGTSGDLSTDTQYF.

Remarks on this clone: At one end, the junction sequence differs from germline, possibly due to a read error. The chain uses TRBV18 and TRBJ2-3, with 13 bases lining up with TRBD2. CDR1 is KGHSH, CDR2 LQKENI, per germline. There are 16 residues in the CDR3. The CDR3 is CASSPLAGGPKDTQYF. As DNA, the CDR3 is TGTGCCAGCTCCCCACTAGCGGGAGGGCCTAAGGATACGCAGTATTTT. Supplemented by reference TRBV18 and TRBJ2-3, the full variable domain reads NAGVMQNPRHLVRRRGQEARLRCSPMKGHSHVYWYRQLPEEGLKFMVYLQKENIIDESGMPKERFSAEFPKEGPSILRIQQVVRGDSAAYFCASSPLAGGPKDTQYFGPGTRLTVL.

The rearrangement links TRBV28 to TRBJ2-5; D remains ambiguous. Germline V gene sequence: CDR1 MDHEN, CDR2 SYDVKM. Trimming shortened V by 10 bases and J by 5 bases, and 14 bases separated the two germline ends. The CDR3 contains 12 residues. The CDR3 protein is CATRSTQETQYF. Here the CDR3 DNA reads TGTGCCACCAGGAGCACCCAGGAGACCCAGTACTTC.

This clone has just one count. The chain carries TRBV2 and TRBJ2-7; 11 bases match TRBD2. V lost 10 bases and J lost 1; bases outside the gene matches: 6. This CDR3 comprises 14 residues. Germline CDR1 reads SNHLY; CDR2 reads FYNNEI. CDR3 sequence reads: CATSGLAESYEQYF. CDR3 nucleotide sequence: TGTGCCACCTCGGGACTAGCGGAGTCCTACGAGCAGTACTTC.

This chain uses TRBV7-6 with TRBJ2-7, with D perhaps given as TRBD1 or TRBD2 (6 bases each). With 5 bases removed from V and 6 bases from J, the gap between germline ends came to 20 bases. The CDR3 runs 15 residues. In germline, CDR1 is SGHVS, CDR2 FNYEAQ. CDR3 sequence reads: CASSQPTWGATEQYF. Written as DNA, the CDR3 is TGTGCCAGCAGCCAACCGACGTGGGGGGCAACCGAGCAGTACTTC.

CDR3 in DNA: TGTGCCAGCACCCGAATGGGGTTGGGAACAGATACGCAGTATTTT. This sequence encodes CASTRMGLGTDTQYF. This chain connects TRBV25-1 to TRBJ2-3; D not certain. The length of the CDR3 is 15 residues. The V gene lost 7 bases and the J gene lost 3 bases, with 17 bases spanning the gap. Germline CDR1 is MGHDK and CDR2 is SYGVNS.

The rearrangement joins TRBV11-2 to TRBJ2-2, with D unresolved. The V and J ends lost 3 bases and 6 bases respectively, with 8 bases between them. This CDR3 comprises 13 residues. Germline V CDR1 and CDR2: SGHAT, FQNNGV. The DNA for the CDR3 is TGTGCCAGCAGCTTCACTGGGGCCGGGGAGCTGTTTTTT. This gives the protein CASSFTGAGELFF.

The chain recombines TRBV21-1 with TRBJ2-7; the D call TRBD2 from the table was never checked on the DNA. TRBV21-1 is assigned pseudogene status. The CDR3 contains 15 residues. The CDR3 bases are TGTGCCAGCAGCAAAGTCTTTGGGGAGACCTACGAGCAGTACTTC. Translated, it gives CASSKVFGETYEQYF.

CDR3 sequence (DNA): TGTGCCATCAGTGGTGGGACAGGGGGTGAAGAGACCCAGTACTTC. Its protein product is CAISGGTGGEETQYF. The rearrangement uses TRBV10-3 and TRBJ2-5, with 11 bases identical to TRBD1. Looked up from germline, CDR1 is ENHRY and CDR2 is SYGVKD. This CDR3 contains 15 residues. The V and J ends lost 4 bases and 3 bases, in that order; junction bases with no gene match: 4.

In this sample, this clone turned up once. This chain links TRBV10-3 with TRBJ2-7, with 12 bases identical to TRBD2. In germline, CDR1 is ENHRY, CDR2 SYGVKD. CDR3 size: 15 residues. Trimming took 4 bases from V and 4 from J; bases not matched to a gene: 5. The CDR3 sequence is CAISGGLAGRYEQYF. The CDR3 nucleotides read TGTGCCATCAGTGGAGGACTAGCGGGGAGGTACGAGCAGTACTTC.

This clone was seen only once. The chain couples TRBV6-6 to TRBJ1-1, with 9 bases that match TRBD1. J gave up 2 bases and V 4 bases, and 5 bases lay outside the gene matches. This CDR3 is 15 amino acids long. Per germline, CDR1 MNHNY and CDR2 SVGAGI (reference sequence). The CDR3 here is CASSSKGQGNTEAFF. The CDR3 nucleotides are TGTGCCAGCAGTTCCAAGGGACAGGGTAACACTGAAGCTTTCTTT.